Presented here are 27 T cell receptor beta chains from one specimen sequenced in a study of T-cell reconstitution after alpha-beta-depleted transplantation in children. Preparation of the TCRbeta library involved a method that used unique molecular identifiers. TCRdb reprocessed the PCR reads with MiXCR, giving one entry per CDR3 protein. The sample carries some 640,000 distinct CDR3 sequences, approximately 16% recorded once. Specimen: PBMCs from the stem cell graft donor, collected from the stem cell graft. Receptor source: a human donor who donated a stem cell graft to a child with acute myeloid leukemia.

The J gene is TRBJ2-1, the V gene TRBV7-9; 7 positions agree with TRBD1. CDR1 is SEHNR, CDR2 FQNEAQ, per germline (reference sequence). The CDR3 contains 14 residues. Trimming took 5 bases from V and 6 from J; bases not matched to a gene: 7. CDR3 protein: CASSPSTGANEQFF. The CDR3 DNA follows: TGTGCCAGCAGCCCCTCCACAGGGGCCAATGAGCAGTTCTTC. The full variable domain, completed using reference TRBV7-9 and TRBJ2-1, is DTGVSQNPRHKITKRGQNVTFRCDPISEHNRLYWYRQTLGQGPEFLTYFQNEAQLEKSRLLSDRFSAERPKGSFSTLEIQRTEQGDSAMYLCASSPSTGANEQFFGPGTRLTVL.

The CDR3 bases are TGTGCCAGCAGTTTAGCGGCGCTGGCCGAAGCTTTCTTT. Its protein is CASSLAALAEAFF. The chain has TRBV12-3 or TRBV12-4 and TRBJ1-1; D gene uncertain. Trimming removed 0 bases from V and 8 bases from J, with 10 bases in between. The CDR3 consists of 13 residues.

The chain joins TRBV9 to TRBJ1-3, with unresolved D. Trimming stripped 0 bases from V and 0 bases from J, with 4 bases between. The CDR3 runs to 14 residues. Germline assignment: CDR1 SGDLS and CDR2 YYNGEE. In DNA form, the CDR3 reads TGTGCCAGCAGCGTAGGGGACTCTGGAAACACCATATATTTT. As protein: CASSVGDSGNTIYF.

The chain is built from TRBV6-1 and TRBJ1-2; 7 nucleotides agree with TRBD1. This CDR3 is built from 14 residues. Germline CDR1 reads MNHNS; CDR2 reads SASEGT. V shed 8 bases and J 6 bases; nucleotides not matched to a gene: 12. The CDR3 bases are TGTGCCAGCTCCACGGGTTGGGACAGCCATGGCTACACCTTC. This translates into CASSTGWDSHGYTF.

The chain uses TRBV7-9 and TRBJ2-1; TRBD1 matches 10 bases. Losses at the gene ends were 5 bases for V and 8 bases for J; bases not matched to a gene: 6. The CDR3 length is 14 residues. CDR1 and CDR2 (germline): SEHNR, FQNEAQ (reference sequence). CDR3 region: CASSPGQGVYEQFF. The CDR3 DNA is TGTGCCAGCAGCCCAGGACAGGGGGTTTATGAGCAGTTCTTC. Full variable domain (rest looked up from reference TRBV7-9 and TRBJ2-1): DTGVSQNPRHKITKRGQNVTFRCDPISEHNRLYWYRQTLGQGPEFLTYFQNEAQLEKSRLLSDRFSAERPKGSFSTLEIQRTEQGDSAMYLCASSPGQGVYEQFFGPGTRLTVL.

The chain's CDR3 is CASSSRTGAKNIQYF. The CDR3 DNA reads TGTGCCAGCAGCTCACGGACAGGGGCGAAAAACATTCAGTACTTC. This sequence joins TRBV11-1 and TRBJ2-4; 9 bases are a match to TRBD1. Germline V gene lookup returns CDR1 SGHAT and CDR2 FQDESV (reference sequence). V dropped 4 bases and J dropped 4; count of bases not matched to a gene: 5. The CDR3 sequence is 15 residues long.

This clonotype was detected a few times. The chain joins TRBV4-1 to TRBJ2-7; D possibly corresponds to TRBD2 (5 bases). The CDR3 sequence is 17 residues long. CDR1 MGHRA and CDR2 YSYEKL come from the germline V gene. Trimming removed 0 bases at V and 2 bases at J, with 17 bases between. The DNA for the CDR3 is TGCGCCAGCAGCCAAGAGGTTATGGGAGACATCCCCTACGAGCAGTACGTC. It is translated as CASSQEVMGDIPYEQYV.

This clonotype was seen at least ten times. The J gene is TRBJ2-3, the V gene TRBV4-3; D is perhaps TRBD1 (5 bases). V was cut by 0 bases and J by 11 bases, with 12 bases left in between. Germline V gene lookup returns CDR1 LGHNA and CDR2 YSLEER. The CDR3 extends over 13 amino acids. DNA for the CDR3: TGCGCCAGCAGCCAAGATAACAGGAGCAGGCAGTATTTT. Protein sequence: CASSQDNRSRQYF.

This chain connects TRBV6-5 to TRBJ2-7; 7 bases map to TRBD1. Germline V lookup: CDR1 MNHEY, CDR2 SVGAGI. This CDR3 comprises 17 residues. V lost 0 bases and J lost 2; bases outside the gene matches: 10. Here the CDR3 DNA reads TGTGCCAGCAGTTACTCGAGACCTAGGGGGCCACCCTACGAGCAGTACTTC. This encodes CASSYSRPRGPPYEQYF.

The rearrangement links TRBV7-9 to TRBJ2-1; the D gene could be TRBD1 or TRBD2 (6 bases each). This CDR3 spans 13 amino acids. The germline CDR1 and CDR2 sequences are SEHNR and FQNEAQ (reference sequence). Between the trimmed V and J ends, which lost 1 base and 11 bases, there was a span of 12 bases. As DNA, the CDR3 is TGTGCCAGCAGCTTAGAAGGGGGGTGGAAGCAGTTCTTC. Protein product: CASSLEGGWKQFF.

This clonotype has only a few counts. J is TRBJ2-1 and V is TRBV15; 9 nucleotides match TRBD2. Germline CDR1 is LNHNV and CDR2 is YYDKDF (reference sequence). This CDR3 region has 18 residues. The V gene end was trimmed by 1 base and the J gene end by 7 bases; junction bases not matched to a gene: 14. CDR3 in DNA: TGTGCCACCAGCAGAGTTACGGTCCGCGGGGGGGCTGGTAATGAGCAGTTCTTC. This sequence encodes CATSRVTVRGGAGNEQFF.

This sequence joins TRBV7-6 and TRBJ2-7, with D uncertain. The CDR3 spans 14 residues. With 7 bases removed from V and 5 bases from J, the gap between germline ends came to 18 bases. From germline, CDR1 is SGHVS and CDR2 FNYEAQ. The CDR3 reads CASTPLPGHDEQYF. The DNA of the CDR3 is TGTGCCAGCACCCCCTTACCTGGCCACGACGAGCAGTACTTC.

There are a few counts of this clonotype. The chain combines TRBV27 with TRBJ2-5, with 7 bases fitting TRBD1. The germline CDR1 and CDR2 sequences are MNHEY and SMNVEV (reference sequence). V was clipped by 5 bases and J by 7 bases; unmatched bases: 10. The CDR3 length is 14 residues. The CDR3 reads CASSPQQGLGTQYF. The CDR3 nucleotides are TGTGCCAGCAGTCCCCAACAGGGGCTAGGGACCCAGTACTTC.

This clonotype has at least ten counts. The chain links TRBV6-5 to TRBJ2-1, with 9 bases lining up with TRBD1. This CDR3 has 15 residues. The V gene end was trimmed by 2 bases and the J gene end by 8 bases; junction bases not matched to a gene: 7. Germline V CDR1 and CDR2: MNHEY, SVGAGI. The CDR3 DNA reads as TGTGCCAGCAGTTACATGGGACAGGGCAGGGATGAGCAGTTCTTC. Its translation: CASSYMGQGRDEQFF.

The table lists this clonotype with many counts. The V gene is TRBV20-1, the J gene TRBJ2-5; weak D call: TRBD1 (5 bases). The CDR3 sequence is 13 residues long. V lost 2 bases, J lost 5 bases, and 12 bases lay in between. The germline CDR1 and CDR2 sequences are DFQATT and SNEGSKA (reference sequence). The CDR3 nucleotides read TGCAGTGCTAGAAAGGGGCCCAGGGAGACCCAGTACTTC. As protein: CSARKGPRETQYF.

A few counts support this clonotype. V gene TRBV15 combines with J gene TRBJ2-3, with D unclear. CDR1 is LNHNV, CDR2 YYDKDF, per germline (reference sequence). Trimming shortened V by 4 bases and J by 5 bases, and 10 bases separated the two germline ends. This CDR3 region has 13 residues. CDR3 in DNA: TGTGCCACCAGCATTAATTGGGAAGATACGCAGTATTTT. Translated: CATSINWEDTQYF. Full variable domain (rest looked up from reference TRBV15 and TRBJ2-3): DAMVIQNPRYQVTQFGKPVTLSCSQTLNHNVMYWYQQKSSQAPKLLFHYYDKDFNNEADTPDNFQSRRPNTSFCFLDIRSPGLGDTAMYLCATSINWEDTQYFGPGTRLTVL.

Details on this clonotype: Compared with germline, one end of the junction differs, possibly owing to a read error. The chain uses TRBV5-5 and TRBJ2-5, with D perhaps TRBD1 (6 bases). This CDR3 contains 14 residues. Germline CDR1 reads SGHKS; CDR2 reads YYEKEE (reference sequence). The CDR3 DNA sequence: TGTGCCATCAGCTTGGTGACAGGCGGAGAGACCCAGTACTTC. Translation gives CAISLVTGGETQYF.

This clonotype was seen only a few times. This rearrangement joins TRBV5-1 to TRBJ2-7, with TRBD1 matching 7 bases. CDR3 length: 14 amino acids. The germline CDR1 and CDR2 sequences are SGHRS and YFSETQ. J gave up 0 bases and V 3 bases, and 3 bases lay outside the gene matches. CDR3 sequence: CASSYRQGSYEQYF. The DNA of the CDR3 is TGCGCCAGCAGCTATCGACAGGGCTCCTACGAGCAGTACTTC.

There are many counts of this clonotype. The gene calls are TRBV29-1 and TRBJ1-5; no definite D call. The germline V and J ends were trimmed by 1 base and 1 base, with 5 bases remaining between them. The CDR3 extends over 13 amino acids. The germline V gene has CDR1 SQVTM and CDR2 ANQGSEA. In DNA form, the CDR3 reads TGCAGCGTTGAAGTCCAGAGCAATCAGCCCCAGCATTTT. This encodes CSVEVQSNQPQHF. Filled out from reference TRBV29-1 and TRBJ1-5, the complete variable domain reads SAVISQKPSRDICQRGTSLTIQCQVDSQVTMMFWYRQQPGQSLTLIATANQGSEATYESGFVIDKFPISRPNLTFSTLTVSNMSPEDSSIYLCSVEVQSNQPQHFGDGTRLSIL.

DNA of the CDR3: TGCGCCAGCAGCTTGTCAGGGCTGGGGAGCAATCAGCCCCAGCATTTT. Amino acids: CASSLSGLGSNQPQHF. This rearrangement joins TRBV5-1 to TRBJ1-5; a weak D match, TRBD1 (5 bases). Trimming took 1 base from V and 1 from J, leaving 12 bases between them. CDR3 size: 16 residues. CDR1 SGHRS and CDR2 YFSETQ come from the germline V gene.

The chain's CDR3 is CASSLDRGAGRPQYF. For the CDR3, the DNA is TGCGCCAGCAGCTTGGATAGGGGCGCGGGCCGACCCCAGTACTTC. This chain connects TRBV5-1 to TRBJ2-5; D may correspond to TRBD1 or TRBD2 (5 bases each). The CDR3 spans 15 residues. Per germline, CDR1 SGHRS and CDR2 YFSETQ. V shed 0 bases and J shed 9 bases, with 18 bases lying between them.

This clonotype was observed at least ten times. The rearrangement uses TRBV6-1 and TRBJ1-4; TRBD1 aligns across 10 bases. Germline V gene data show CDR1 as MNHNS and CDR2 as SASEGT. This CDR3 is built from 15 residues. Trimming cost V 6 bases and J 7 bases; bases outside gene matches: 8. CDR3 sequence (DNA): TGTGCCAGCAGCGACAGGGGGCCAGGGGGTGAAAAACTGTTTTTT. Its translation is CASSDRGPGGEKLFF.

There are many counts of this clonotype. V is TRBV10-2 and J is TRBJ1-1, with no clear D. In germline, CDR1 is WSHSY, CDR2 SAAADI. The length of the CDR3 is 12 residues. V lost 6 bases to trimming and J lost 4 bases, with 9 bases between them. The CDR3 is CASRAGVTEAFF. CDR3 nucleotides: TGCGCCAGCAGGGCAGGTGTCACTGAAGCTTTCTTT.

This clonotype was seen more than once but under ten times. The chain uses TRBV19 and TRBJ2-7, with 7 bases identical to TRBD1. The CDR3 runs to 14 residues. Germline loops: CDR1 LNHDA, CDR2 SQIVND (reference sequence). J lost 2 bases, V lost 3 bases, and 4 bases had no gene match. CDR3 protein: CASSITGQTYEQYF. The CDR3, as DNA: TGTGCCAGTAGTATCACGGGACAGACCTACGAGCAGTACTTC.

This clonotype came up many times. The chain carries TRBV20-1 and TRBJ2-1; TRBD2 aligns across 11 bases. The germline V gene has CDR1 DFQATT and CDR2 SNEGSKA (reference sequence). This CDR3 spans 16 amino acids. The V segment lost 2 bases and the J segment 4 bases; nucleotides outside the gene matches: 7. CDR3 sequence: CSARPLLAGDYNEQFF. In DNA form, the CDR3 reads TGCAGTGCTAGACCCCTACTAGCGGGGGATTACAATGAGCAGTTCTTC.

The chain combines TRBV5-1 with TRBJ2-3; 11 bases align to TRBD2. V lost 0 bases to trimming and J lost 0 bases; unmatched junction nucleotides: 6. The germline V gene encodes CDR1 SGHRS and CDR2 YFSETQ. CDR3 size: 18 residues. Written as DNA, the CDR3 is TGCGCCAGCAGCTTGGAACTAGCGGGGGCCCTCAGCACAGATACGCAGTATTTT. Its translation: CASSLELAGALSTDTQYF.

This clonotype was seen a few times. The chain uses TRBV20-1 and TRBJ1-6, with D possibly matching TRBD1 (5 bases). The CDR3 contains 15 residues. CDR1 is DFQATT, CDR2 SNEGSKA, per germline (reference sequence). Trimming took 3 bases from V and 7 from J, leaving 16 bases between them. The CDR3 sequence: CSASTQGQRNSPLHF. In DNA, the CDR3 is TGCAGTGCTAGTACCCAGGGCCAACGAAATTCACCCCTCCACTTT.